This T cell receptor (beta chain) was sequenced in a study of blood T cells in healthy people across ages (dated by TCRdb to the mid-2010s). Describing the broader study: Template switching captured roughly one uniquely barcoded TCR beta cDNA molecule per two T cells in model experiments. The study measured age-related changes in TCR beta repertoire diversity using deep sequencing normalized with unique cDNA molecular identifiers. Four age groups were formed from the donors: young (average about 16 years), middle-aged (just under 40), aged (approximately 60) and long-lived (roughly 88). To avoid experimental bias, donors of different ages were spread randomly across the sequencing lanes. The study analyzed two additional independent replicas of 1 million unique cDNA reads from the same blood draw for two donors, one aged 18 to 30 and one aged 80 or older. The research as a whole found: Observed TCR beta diversity correlated strongly with the percentage of naive T cells measured by flow cytometry. Bulk unsorted PBMC profiling prevented conclusive comparison of naive and antigen-experienced compartments. Observed TCR beta diversity per million T cells fell roughly linearly with age, and a significant reduction was already apparent by age around 44. Because donor CMV infection status was unknown, age-related changes in expanded clonotypes were potentially confounded. Estimates of total diversity based on one million sequenced T cells were considered lower bounds and underestimates. The long-lived group showed more naive CD4+ T cells, fewer expanded clones and increased TCR diversity than the aged group, suggesting age selection.

This clonotype was counted a single time. Its antigen is unknown. Per-base quality was not reported, and no clone a single base away is much larger than it. The method behind the library was 5' RACE. TCRdb names Illumina HiSeq 2500 as the instrument used. A second PCR of roughly 6 to 12 cycles was run with a J-beta primer mix and a sample-barcoded 5' primer. Each TCR beta cDNA molecule received a unique molecular identifier from a template-switch 5' adaptor carrying 12 random nucleotides. At least 2.5 million CDR3-containing paired-end reads were obtained from each sample. The Mint cDNA synthesis kit, primed by a TRBC-specific oligonucleotide, was used to synthesize first-strand cDNA from all RNA. All cDNA was treated with uracil-DNA glycosylase and then went through a first 18-cycle PCR with the universal primers M1SS and BC2_uni_R. In the source study's methods: Normalization of each sample was performed by random selection of 1 million high-quality reads, each carrying a distinct molecular identifier. Instead of being binned into consensus sequences, reads with shared molecular identifiers were discarded. MiTCR, with a Q25 quality threshold and the strictest error-elimination algorithm, was used for CDR3 identification, clonotype clustering and error correction. A nonparametric unseen species model with Euler transformation was used to estimate lower-bound total TCR beta diversity. TCRdb reprocessing: public reads trimmed at Q25 with fastp, clones called with MiXCR, in-frame beta chains kept. Rows matching on CDR3 protein sequence are summarized as one entry with the most common DNA and genes. The V and J calls reflect TCRdb's pipeline rather than the authors' work. The sample data list around 800,000 distinct CDR3 sequences, and 55% to 65% of these were observed just once. Of the sample, around a quarter falls within the top ten clones.

Sequences MNHEY (CDR1) and SVGEGT (CDR2) are obtained from the germline V gene. From cysteine to phenylalanine, the CDR3 is 14 amino acids long. The retained sequence is limited to the CDR3, 42 bases, with the frame set at the first base. V is reduced by 5 bases and J by 2 bases, leaving a spacing of 11 bases between them. Donors were under 40 systemically healthy Caucasian individuals from Russia aged 6 to 90 years. Each donor gave around 9.9 milliliters of peripheral blood, collected into EDTA-treated Vacutainer tubes. Ficoll-Paque density-gradient centrifugation was used to isolate PBMCs, with at least 7 million per sample. Trizol reagent was used to extract total RNA from the PBMCs, yielding at least 6 micrograms per sample. For every donor, an aliquot of PBMCs went through flow cytometry to measure the percentages of naive CD45RAhigh/CD27high T cells.

The chain joins TRBV6-2 or TRBV6-3 to TRBJ2-3, with the D gene uncertain. The material sequenced was blood. The sequence was collected from a man aged 30 to 45 in good health. The CDR3 reads CASSRSVVTDTQYF. The base sequence is TGTGCCAGCAGTCGCTCCGTGGTCACAGATACGCAGTATTTT.